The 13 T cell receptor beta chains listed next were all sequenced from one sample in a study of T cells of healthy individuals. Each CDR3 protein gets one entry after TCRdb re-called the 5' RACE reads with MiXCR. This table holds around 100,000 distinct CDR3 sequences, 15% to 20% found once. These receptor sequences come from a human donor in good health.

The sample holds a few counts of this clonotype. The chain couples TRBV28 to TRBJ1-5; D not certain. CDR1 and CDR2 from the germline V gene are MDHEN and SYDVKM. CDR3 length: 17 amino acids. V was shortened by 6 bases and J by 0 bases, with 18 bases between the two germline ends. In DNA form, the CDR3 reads TGTGCCAGCAGCCCCCCCCGACGGATCTATAGCAATCAGCCCCAGCATTTT. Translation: CASSPPRRIYSNQPQHF. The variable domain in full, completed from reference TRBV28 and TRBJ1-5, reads DVKVTQSSRYLVKRTGEKVFLECVQDMDHENMFWYRQDPGLGLRLIYFSYDVKMKEKGDIPEGYSVSREKKERFSLILESASTNQTSMYLCASSPPRRIYSNQPQHFGDGTRLSIL.

The CDR3 reads CATRTELNTEAFF. Here the CDR3 DNA reads TGTGCCACCCGGACGGAGCTGAACACTGAAGCTTTCTTT. The chain combines TRBV19 with TRBJ1-1; D is ambiguous. Trimming took 10 bases from V and 0 from J, leaving 12 bases between them. This CDR3 is built from 13 residues. CDR1 is LNHDA, CDR2 SQIVND, per germline (reference sequence).

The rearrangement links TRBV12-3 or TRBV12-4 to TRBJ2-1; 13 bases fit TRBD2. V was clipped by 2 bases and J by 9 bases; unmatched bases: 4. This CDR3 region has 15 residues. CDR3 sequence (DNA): TGTGCCAGCAGTTTAAGGACTAGCGGGAGTCGTGAGCAGTTCTTC. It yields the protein CASSLRTSGSREQFF.

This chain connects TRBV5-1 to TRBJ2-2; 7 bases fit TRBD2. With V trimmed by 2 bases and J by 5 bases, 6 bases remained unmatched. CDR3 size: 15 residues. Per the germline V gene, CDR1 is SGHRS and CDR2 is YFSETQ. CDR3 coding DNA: TGCGCCAGCAGCTTAGGGAGGGGCGAGACCGGGGAGCTGTTTTTT. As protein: CASSLGRGETGELFF.

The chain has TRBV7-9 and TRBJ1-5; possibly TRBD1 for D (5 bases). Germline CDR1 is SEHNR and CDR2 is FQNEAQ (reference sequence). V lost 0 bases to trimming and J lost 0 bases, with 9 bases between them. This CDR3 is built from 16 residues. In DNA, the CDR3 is TGTGCCAGCAGCTTAGCCAGCGGGGGTAGCAATCAGCCCCAGCATTTT. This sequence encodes CASSLASGGSNQPQHF.

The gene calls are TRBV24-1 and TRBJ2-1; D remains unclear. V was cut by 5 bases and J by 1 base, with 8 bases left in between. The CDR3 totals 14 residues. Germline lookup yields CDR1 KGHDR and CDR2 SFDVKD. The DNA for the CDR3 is TGTGCCACCAGTGGGGTAGGTTCCTACAATGAGCAGTTCTTC. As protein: CATSGVGSYNEQFF.

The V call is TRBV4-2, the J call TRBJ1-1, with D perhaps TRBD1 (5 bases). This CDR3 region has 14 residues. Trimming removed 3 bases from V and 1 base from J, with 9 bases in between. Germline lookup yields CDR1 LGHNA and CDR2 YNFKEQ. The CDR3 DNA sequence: TGTGCCAGCAGCCATATGGGGCGGAACACTGAAGCTTTCTTT. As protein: CASSHMGRNTEAFF.

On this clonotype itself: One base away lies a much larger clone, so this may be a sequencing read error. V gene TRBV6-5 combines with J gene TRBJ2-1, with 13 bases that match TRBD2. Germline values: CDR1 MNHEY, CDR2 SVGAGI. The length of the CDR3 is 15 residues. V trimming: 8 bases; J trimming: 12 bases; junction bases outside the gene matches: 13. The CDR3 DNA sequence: TGTGCCAGCTGTACCACCTGGACTAGCGGGAGCGGGCAGTTCTTC. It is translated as CASCTTWTSGSGQFF.

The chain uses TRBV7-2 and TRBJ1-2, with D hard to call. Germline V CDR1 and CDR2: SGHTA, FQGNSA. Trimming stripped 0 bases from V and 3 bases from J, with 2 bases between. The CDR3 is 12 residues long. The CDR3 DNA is TGTGCCAGCAGCTTAGCCCACTATGGCTACACCTTC. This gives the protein CASSLAHYGYTF.

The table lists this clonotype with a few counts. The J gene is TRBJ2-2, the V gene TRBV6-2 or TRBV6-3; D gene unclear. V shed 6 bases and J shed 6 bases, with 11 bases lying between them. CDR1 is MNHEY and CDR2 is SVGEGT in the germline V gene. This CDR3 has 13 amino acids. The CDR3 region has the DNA TGTGCCAGCAGCACCACTGGGGCCGGGGAGCTGTTTTTT. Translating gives CASSTTGAGELFF.

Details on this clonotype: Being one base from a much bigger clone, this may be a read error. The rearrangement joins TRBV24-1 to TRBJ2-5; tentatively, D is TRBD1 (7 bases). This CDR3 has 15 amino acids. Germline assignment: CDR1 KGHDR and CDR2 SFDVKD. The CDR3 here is CVTSEPGQAGETQYF. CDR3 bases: TGTGTCACCAGTGAACCCGGACAGGCGGGGGAGACCCAGTACTTC.

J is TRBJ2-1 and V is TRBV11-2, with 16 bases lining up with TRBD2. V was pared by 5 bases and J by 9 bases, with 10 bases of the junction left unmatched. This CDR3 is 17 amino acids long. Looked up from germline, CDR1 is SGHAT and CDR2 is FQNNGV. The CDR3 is CASSRGTSGGARLEQFF. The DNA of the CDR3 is TGTGCCAGCAGCCGCGGGACTAGCGGGGGGGCCCGCCTTGAGCAGTTCTTC.

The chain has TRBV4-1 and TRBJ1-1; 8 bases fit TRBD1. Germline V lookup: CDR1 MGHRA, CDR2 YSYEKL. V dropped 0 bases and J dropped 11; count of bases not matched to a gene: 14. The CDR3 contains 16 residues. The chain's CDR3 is CASSQDDNRGAFSAFF. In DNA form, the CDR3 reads TGCGCCAGCAGCCAAGACGATAACAGGGGGGCGTTTTCGGCTTTCTTT.